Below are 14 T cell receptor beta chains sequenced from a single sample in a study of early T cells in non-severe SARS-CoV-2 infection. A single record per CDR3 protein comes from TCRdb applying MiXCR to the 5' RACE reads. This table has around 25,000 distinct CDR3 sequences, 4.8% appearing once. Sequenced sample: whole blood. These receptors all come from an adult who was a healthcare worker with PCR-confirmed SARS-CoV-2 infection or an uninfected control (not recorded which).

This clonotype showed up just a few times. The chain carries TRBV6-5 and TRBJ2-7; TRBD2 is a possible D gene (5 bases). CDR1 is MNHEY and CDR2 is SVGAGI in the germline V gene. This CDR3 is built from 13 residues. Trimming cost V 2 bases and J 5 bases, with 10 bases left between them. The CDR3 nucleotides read TGTGCCAGCAGTTACCTTTCCGGGAACGAGCAGTACTTC. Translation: CASSYLSGNEQYF.

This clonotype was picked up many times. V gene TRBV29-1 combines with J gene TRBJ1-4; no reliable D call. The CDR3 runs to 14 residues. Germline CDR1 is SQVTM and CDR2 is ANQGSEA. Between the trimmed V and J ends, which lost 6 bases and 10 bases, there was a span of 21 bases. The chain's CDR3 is CSVEDRTLVGKLFF. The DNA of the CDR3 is TGCAGCGTGGAGGACCGGACCCTAGTAGGAAAACTGTTTTTT.

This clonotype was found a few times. CDR3 residues: CATSFQTGAHYEQYF. In DNA form, the CDR3 reads TGTGCCACCAGCTTTCAGACAGGCGCCCATTACGAGCAGTACTTC. The rearrangement joins TRBV15 to TRBJ2-7, with a possible D match to TRBD1 (6 bases). The V and J ends lost 5 bases and 4 bases respectively, with 18 bases between them. The CDR3 runs to 15 residues. Germline values: CDR1 LNHNV, CDR2 YYDKDF (reference sequence).

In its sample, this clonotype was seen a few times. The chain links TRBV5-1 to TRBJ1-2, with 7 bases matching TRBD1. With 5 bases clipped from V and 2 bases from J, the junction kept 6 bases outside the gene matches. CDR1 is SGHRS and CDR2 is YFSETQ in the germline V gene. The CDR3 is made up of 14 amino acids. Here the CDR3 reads CASRAGTVNYGYTF. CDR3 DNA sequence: TGCGCCAGCAGGGCGGGGACAGTGAACTATGGCTACACCTTC.

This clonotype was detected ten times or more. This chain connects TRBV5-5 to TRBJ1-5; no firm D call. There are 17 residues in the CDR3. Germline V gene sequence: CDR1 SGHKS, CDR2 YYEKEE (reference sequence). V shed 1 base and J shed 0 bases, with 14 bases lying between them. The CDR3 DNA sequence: TGTGCCAGCAGCTTGCGGGGAGACGGAACTAGCAATCAGCCCCAGCATTTT. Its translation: CASSLRGDGTSNQPQHF.

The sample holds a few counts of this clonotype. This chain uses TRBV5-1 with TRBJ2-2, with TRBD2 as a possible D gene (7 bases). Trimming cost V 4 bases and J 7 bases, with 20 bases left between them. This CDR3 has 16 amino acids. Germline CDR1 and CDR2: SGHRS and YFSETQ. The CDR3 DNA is TGCGCCAGCAGCAAGGACAGTCGCGGGGGCGGCGGGGAGCTGTTTTTT. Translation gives CASSKDSRGGGGELFF.

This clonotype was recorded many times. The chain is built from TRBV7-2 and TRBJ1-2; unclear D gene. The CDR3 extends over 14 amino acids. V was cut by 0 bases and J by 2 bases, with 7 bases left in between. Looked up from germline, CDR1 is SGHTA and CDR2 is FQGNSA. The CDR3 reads CASSLAQLNYGYTF. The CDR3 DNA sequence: TGTGCCAGCAGCTTAGCACAGCTGAACTATGGCTACACCTTC.

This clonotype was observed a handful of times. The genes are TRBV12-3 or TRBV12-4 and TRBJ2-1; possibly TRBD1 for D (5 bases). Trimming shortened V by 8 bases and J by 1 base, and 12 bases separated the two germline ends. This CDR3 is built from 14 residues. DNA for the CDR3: TGTGCCAGCGGAACGAGACAGTCCTACAATGAGCAGTTCTTC. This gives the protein CASGTRQSYNEQFF.

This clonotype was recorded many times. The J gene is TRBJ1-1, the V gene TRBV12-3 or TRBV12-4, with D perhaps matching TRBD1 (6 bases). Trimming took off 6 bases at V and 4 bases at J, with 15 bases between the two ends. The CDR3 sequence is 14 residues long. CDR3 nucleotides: TGTGCCAGCAGACCCCAGGGGCTCGTCACTGAAGCTTTCTTT. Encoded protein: CASRPQGLVTEAFF.

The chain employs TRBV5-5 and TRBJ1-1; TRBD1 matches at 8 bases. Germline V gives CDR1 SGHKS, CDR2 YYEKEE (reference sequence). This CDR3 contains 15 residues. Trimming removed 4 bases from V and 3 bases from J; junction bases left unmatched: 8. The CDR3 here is CASSTRTGSYTEAFF. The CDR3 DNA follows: TGTGCCAGCAGCACCAGGACAGGGAGCTACACTGAAGCTTTCTTT.

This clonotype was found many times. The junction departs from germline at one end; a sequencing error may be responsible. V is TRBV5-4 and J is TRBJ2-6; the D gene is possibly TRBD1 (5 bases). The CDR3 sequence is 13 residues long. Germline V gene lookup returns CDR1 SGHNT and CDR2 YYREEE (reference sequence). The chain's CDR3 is CASSLEGANVLIF. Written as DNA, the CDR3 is TGTGCCAGCAGCTTGGAAGGGGCCAACGTCCTGATTTTC.

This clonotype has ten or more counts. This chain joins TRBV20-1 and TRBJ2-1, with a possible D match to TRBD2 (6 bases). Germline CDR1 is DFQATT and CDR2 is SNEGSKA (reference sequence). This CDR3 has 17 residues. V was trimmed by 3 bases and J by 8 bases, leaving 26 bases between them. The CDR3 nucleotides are TGCAGTGCTAGTGGGGATAGGAGGGATCTTTACGTGGATGAGCAGTTCTTC. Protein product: CSASGDRRDLYVDEQFF.

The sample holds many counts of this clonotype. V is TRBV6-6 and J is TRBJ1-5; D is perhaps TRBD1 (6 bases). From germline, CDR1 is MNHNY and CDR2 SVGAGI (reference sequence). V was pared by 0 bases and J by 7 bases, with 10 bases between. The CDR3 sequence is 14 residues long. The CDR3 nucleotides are TGTGCCAGCAGTTACTCCGGACAGTCCCAGCCCCAGCATTTT. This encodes CASSYSGQSQPQHF.

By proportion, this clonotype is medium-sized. The CDR3 is CSASPRPGSSYEQYF. CDR3 DNA: TGCAGTGCTAGTCCGAGGCCAGGGAGCTCCTACGAGCAGTACTTC. The chain employs TRBV20-1 and TRBJ2-7; possibly TRBD1 or TRBD2 for D (5 bases each). Looked up from germline, CDR1 is DFQATT and CDR2 is SNEGSKA (reference sequence). This CDR3 has 15 amino acids. Trimming pared 3 bases from V and 0 bases from J, leaving 15 bases between.